This entry lists 5 T cell receptor beta chains sequenced from one sample in a study of blood T cell repertoires in COVID-19. Assay used: immunoSEQ multiplex PCR; TCRdb lists only in-frame clones, some missing. The sample shows some 200,000 clones, roughly 84% of them seen only once. Sequencing was performed on peripheral blood. The source of these receptors is a human donor with acute or convalescent COVID-19. The donor label of this sample is uncertain.

In this sample, this clone turned up once. V and J are TRBV2 and TRBJ2-5, with 8 bases identical to TRBD2. Unmatched junction bases numbered 11, after V lost 6 bases and J lost 5 bases. The germline CDR1 and CDR2 sequences are SNHLY and FYNNEI. The CDR3 contains 15 residues. CDR3 nucleotides: TGTGCCAGCAGCGCCGCACTAGCGGATAGGGAGACCCAGTACTTC. Translation gives CASSAALADRETQYF. Supplemented by reference TRBV2 and TRBJ2-5, the full variable domain reads EPEVTQTPSHQVTQMGQEVILRCVPISNHLYFYWYRQILGQKVEFLVSFYNNEISEKSEIFDDQFSVERPDGSNFTLKIRSTKLEDSAMYFCASSAALADRETQYFGPGTRLLVL.

The table lists this clone with a few counts. The rearrangement uses TRBV6-5 and TRBJ1-1, with 7 nucleotides matching TRBD1. Losses at the gene ends were 6 bases for V and 5 bases for J; bases not matched to a gene: 12. Germline V gene lookup returns CDR1 MNHEY and CDR2 SVGAGI. CDR3 size: 15 residues. The CDR3 here is CASRGPLGGGTEAFF. CDR3 nucleotide sequence: TGTGCCAGCAGGGGCCCGTTAGGGGGCGGAACTGAAGCTTTCTTT.

The CDR3 loop reads CASSFSDRGTDTQYF. The CDR3 DNA sequence: TGTGCCAGCAGCTTCTCTGACAGGGGCACAGATACGCAGTATTTT. The chain carries TRBV5-5 and TRBJ2-3; 7 nucleotides line up with TRBD1. This CDR3 comprises 15 residues. The germline V gene has CDR1 SGHKS and CDR2 YYEKEE (reference sequence). V shed 2 bases, J shed 1 base, and the junction held 4 bases outside the gene matches.

The J gene is TRBJ1-2, the V gene TRBV12-3 or TRBV12-4, with D possibly TRBD1 on 6 matching bases. The V gene lost 7 bases and the J gene lost 8 bases, with 17 bases spanning the gap. The CDR3 spans 13 residues. The CDR3, as DNA: TGTGCCAGCAAGAGCTCAGGGGTCGGAGGCTACACCTTC. This encodes CASKSSGVGGYTF.

This chain joins TRBV7-3 and TRBJ2-2, with D tentatively TRBD2 (7 bases). The CDR3 sequence is 16 residues long. The germline CDR1 and CDR2 sequences are SGHTA and FQGTGA. Trimming pared 3 bases from V and 6 bases from J, leaving 17 bases between. Here the CDR3 DNA reads TGTGCCAGCAGCTTTATGGGAGGGGGGGCGGCCGGGGAGCTGTTTTTT. This sequence encodes CASSFMGGGAAGELFF.